The 21 T cell receptor beta chains below were found in one sample sequenced in a study of CD8+CD57+ T cells in acquired aplastic anemia. TCR beta VDJ and CDR3 profiling used genomic DNA as template. Using its own MiXCR run on the reads, TCRdb lists one record per CDR3 protein. This table holds over 150,000 distinct CDR3 sequences, approximately 48% found once. Sequencing was done on patients that had shown CD8+CD57+ cell expansion by flow cytometry. The sequenced sample consisted of sorted CD4+, CD8+, or CD8+CD57+ T cells (not recorded which) from PBMCs. These receptors were collected from a human donor with aplastic anemia.

This clonotype was detected a few times. CDR3 DNA: TGTGCCAGCAGCTTCATCACAGATACGCAGTATTTT. Its translation: CASSFITDTQYF. The genes are TRBV7-9 and TRBJ2-3, with D unresolved. This CDR3 comprises 12 residues. CDR1 and CDR2 from the germline V gene are SEHNR and FQNEAQ (reference sequence). V was clipped by 3 bases and J by 2 bases, with 3 bases between them.

This clonotype was seen repeatedly, ten times or more. This rearrangement joins TRBV11-2 to TRBJ1-5; no firm D call. Deletions cut 2 bases from V and 3 bases from J, with 8 bases between. The germline V gene has CDR1 SGHAT and CDR2 FQNNGV. The CDR3 has 14 residues. CDR3 residues: CASSLSGVNQPQHF. The CDR3 DNA reads as TGTGCCAGCAGCTTATCTGGAGTCAATCAGCCCCAGCATTTT.

Many counts were recorded for this clonotype. The gene calls are TRBV5-1 and TRBJ2-6; TRBD1 matches at 8 bases. The CDR3 consists of 18 residues. Trimming took 1 base from V and 0 from J; bases not matched to a gene: 6. Germline lookup yields CDR1 SGHRS and CDR2 YFSETQ. CDR3 nucleotides: TGCGCCAGCAGCTTGTCTGGACAGGGCTACTCTGGGGCCAACGTCCTGACTTTC. Its translation is CASSLSGQGYSGANVLTF.

V usage is TRBV12-3 or TRBV12-4 and J usage is TRBJ2-5, with 9 nucleotides matching TRBD2. The junction had 10 bases not matched to a gene; V was cut back by 6 bases and J by 2 bases. The CDR3 is 16 amino acids. The DNA of the CDR3 is TGTGCCAGCAGCCAGATAAGCGGGGGGAGACAAGAGACCCAGTACTTC. Translating gives CASSQISGGRQETQYF.

The sample holds many counts of this clonotype. This chain links TRBV14 with TRBJ2-7; D possibly corresponds to TRBD2 (5 bases). The CDR3 spans 15 residues. The ends were cut back, 4 bases at V and 1 base at J, with 14 bases in the middle. The germline V gene has CDR1 SGHDN and CDR2 FVKESK. The CDR3 sequence is CASSPLAGESYEQYF. CDR3 sequence (DNA): TGTGCCAGCAGCCCTCTGGCGGGCGAATCCTACGAGCAGTACTTC.

The V call is TRBV11-3, the J call TRBJ2-7; D is unclear. Germline values: CDR1 SGHNT, CDR2 YENEEA. The V end lost 1 base, the J end lost 2 bases, and 12 bases lay between the germline ends. The CDR3 has 15 residues. This chain's CDR3 is CASSLGRSGPYEQYF. CDR3 in DNA: TGTGCCAGCAGCTTAGGACGGTCAGGCCCCTACGAGCAGTACTTC.

A few counts support this clonotype. J is TRBJ2-3 and V is TRBV24-1; D tentatively fits TRBD1 or TRBD2 (5 bases each). Germline lookup yields CDR1 KGHDR and CDR2 SFDVKD. The germline V and J ends were trimmed by 4 bases and 2 bases, with 12 bases remaining between them. The CDR3 runs to 15 residues. CDR3 nucleotides: TGTGCCACCAGTGAGAGCTCGGGACCCACAGATACGCAGTATTTT. This translates into CATSESSGPTDTQYF.

This clonotype occurred many times. The genes are TRBV7-9 and TRBJ1-4, with 9 bases fitting TRBD1. The CDR3 consists of 14 residues. Germline assignment: CDR1 SEHNR and CDR2 FQNEAQ (reference sequence). V was clipped by 3 bases and J by 5 bases; unmatched bases: 1. The CDR3: CASSFGQGNEKLFF. The CDR3 nucleotides are TGTGCCAGCAGCTTCGGACAGGGGAATGAAAAACTGTTTTTT. Looking up the rest from reference TRBV7-9 and TRBJ1-4 gives the full variable domain: DTGVSQNPRHKITKRGQNVTFRCDPISEHNRLYWYRQTLGQGPEFLTYFQNEAQLEKSRLLSDRFSAERPKGSFSTLEIQRTEQGDSAMYLCASSFGQGNEKLFFGSGTQLSVL.

There are a few counts of this clonotype. The chain recombines TRBV12-3 or TRBV12-4 with TRBJ2-2, with D possibly matching TRBD1 (5 bases). V lost 6 bases to trimming and J lost 6 bases, with 8 bases between them. The CDR3 totals 12 residues. CDR3 residues: CASRWGSGELFF. As DNA, the CDR3 is TGTGCCAGCAGGTGGGGCTCCGGGGAGCTGTTTTTT.

CDR3 loop: CASSLVSGEQFF. The DNA of the CDR3 is TGTGCCAGCAGCTTAGTTTCGGGTGAGCAGTTCTTC. The chain is built from TRBV7-2 and TRBJ2-7, with no clear D. Near its end, the DNA agrees better with TRBJ2-1, so the J call may be wrong. Germline CDR1 is SGHTA and CDR2 is FQGNSA. The CDR3 runs to 12 residues.

The CDR3 sequence: CASSQDWGTVSYEQYF. The CDR3 coding sequence is TGCGCCAGCAGCCAAGATTGGGGGACGGTTTCCTACGAGCAGTACTTC. The V gene is TRBV4-1, the J gene TRBJ2-7; D assignment may be TRBD1 or TRBD2 (5 bases each). This CDR3 has 16 residues. The V gene lost 0 bases and the J gene lost 1 base, with 13 bases spanning the gap. CDR1 MGHRA and CDR2 YSYEKL come from the germline V gene.

This clonotype has a count of ten or more. The chain recombines TRBV7-2 with TRBJ2-2; D not certain. The CDR3 covers 16 residues. Deletions cut 4 bases from V and 1 base from J, with 13 bases between. The V gene's germline CDR1 is SGHTA and CDR2 FQGNSA. The CDR3 DNA reads TGTGCCAGCAGCTCCATCCAGGTTCGGAACACCGGGGAGCTGTTTTTT. Encoded protein: CASSSIQVRNTGELFF.

The J gene is TRBJ2-1, the V gene TRBV20-1; 8 bases match TRBD1. Trimming cost V 6 bases and J 5 bases; bases outside gene matches: 3. Germline-derived CDR1 and CDR2 are DFQATT and SNEGSKA (reference sequence). The CDR3 runs to 12 residues. CDR3 coding DNA: TGCAGTGCCGGGACAGGCCACAATGAGCAGTTCTTC. Amino acids: CSAGTGHNEQFF.

V usage is TRBV5-1 and J usage is TRBJ2-3, with 9 bases matching TRBD2. J was trimmed by 4 bases and V by 0 bases; bases with no gene match: 6. The CDR3 consists of 16 residues. Germline assignment: CDR1 SGHRS and CDR2 YFSETQ. The CDR3: CASSLVGTSIPDTQYF. The CDR3 DNA follows: TGCGCCAGCAGCTTGGTTGGGACTAGCATCCCAGATACGCAGTATTTT.

This clonotype was found many times. This chain joins TRBV9 and TRBJ2-1; D assignment may be TRBD1 or TRBD2 (6 bases each). Trimming removed 3 bases from V and 4 bases from J, with 11 bases in between. The CDR3 is made up of 14 amino acids. Germline values: CDR1 SGDLS, CDR2 YYNGEE. This CDR3 reads CASSGGAGYNEQFF. CDR3 DNA sequence: TGTGCCAGCAGCGGGGGGGCGGGTTACAATGAGCAGTTCTTC.

The chain carries TRBV25-1 and TRBJ2-5; possible D gene TRBD2, 6 bases. V lost 1 base, J lost 1 base, and 7 bases lay in between. This CDR3 spans 14 amino acids. The germline CDR1 and CDR2 sequences are MGHDK and SYGVNS. DNA for the CDR3: TGTGCCAGCAGTGAATTGGGAGGCCAAGAGACCCAGTACTTC. It translates to CASSELGGQETQYF.

The chain has TRBV7-3 and TRBJ2-7; possible D gene TRBD1, 5 bases. Germline loops: CDR1 SGHTA, CDR2 FQGTGA. V gave up 8 bases and J gave up 7 bases, with 24 bases separating them. CDR3 length: 15 residues. CDR3: CASSFPTRRGREQYF. The CDR3 DNA reads TGTGCCAGCTCTTTTCCGACGAGAAGGGGCAGAGAGCAGTACTTC.

The genes are TRBV7-8 and TRBJ1-1; 9 nucleotides agree with TRBD1. Germline CDR1 SGHVS, CDR2 FQNEAQ. The CDR3 totals 16 residues. J lost 5 bases, V lost 5 bases, and 12 bases had no gene match. The CDR3 DNA sequence: TGTGCCAGCAGCCTGCCCCTACAGGGGGCAGAGACTGAAGCTTTCTTT. This sequence encodes CASSLPLQGAETEAFF.

The chain uses TRBV20-1 and TRBJ2-1; 10 nucleotides align to TRBD1. The CDR3 totals 12 residues. The germline gives CDR1 DFQATT, CDR2 SNEGSKA (reference sequence). Trimming cost V 6 bases and J 8 bases; bases outside gene matches: 4. CDR3 loop: CSAQGQGHEQFF. The CDR3 DNA reads as TGCAGTGCCCAGGGACAGGGGCATGAGCAGTTCTTC.

This chain uses TRBV7-2 with TRBJ1-5; D unresolved. This CDR3 spans 13 amino acids. CDR1 is SGHTA and CDR2 is FQGNSA in the germline V gene. Trimming left V 4 bases short and J 5 bases short, with 9 bases between. In DNA form, the CDR3 reads TGTGCCAGCAGCTGGCGGCCGGATCAGCCCCAGCATTTT. Translating gives CASSWRPDQPQHF.

This clonotype has at least ten counts. This rearrangement joins TRBV2 to TRBJ2-7; tentatively, D is TRBD1 or TRBD2 (6 bases each). The CDR3 sequence is 14 residues long. Germline assignment: CDR1 SNHLY and CDR2 FYNNEI. Trimming took 8 bases from V and 2 from J, leaving 16 bases between them. CDR3 DNA: TGTGCCAGCCTTTCGGGGGCCCCAACCTACGAGCAGTACTTC. It encodes CASLSGAPTYEQYF.